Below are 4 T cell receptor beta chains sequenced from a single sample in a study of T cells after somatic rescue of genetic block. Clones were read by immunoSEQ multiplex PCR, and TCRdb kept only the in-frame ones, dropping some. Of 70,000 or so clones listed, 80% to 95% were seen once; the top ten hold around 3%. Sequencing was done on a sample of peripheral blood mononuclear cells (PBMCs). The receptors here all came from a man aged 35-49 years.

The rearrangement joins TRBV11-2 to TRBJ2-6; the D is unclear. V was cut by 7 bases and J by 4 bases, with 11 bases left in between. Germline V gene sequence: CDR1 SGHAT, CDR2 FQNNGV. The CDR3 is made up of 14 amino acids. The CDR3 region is CASTSSAGANVLTF. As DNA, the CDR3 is TGTGCCAGCACGAGTTCAGCCGGGGCCAACGTCCTGACTTTC.

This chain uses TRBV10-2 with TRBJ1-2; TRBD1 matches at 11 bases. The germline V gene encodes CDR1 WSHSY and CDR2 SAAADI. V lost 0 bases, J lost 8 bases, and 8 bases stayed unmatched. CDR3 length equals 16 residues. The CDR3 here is CASSESRGQGARGYTF. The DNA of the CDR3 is TGCGCCAGCAGTGAGTCGAGAGGACAGGGGGCAAGGGGCTACACCTTC.

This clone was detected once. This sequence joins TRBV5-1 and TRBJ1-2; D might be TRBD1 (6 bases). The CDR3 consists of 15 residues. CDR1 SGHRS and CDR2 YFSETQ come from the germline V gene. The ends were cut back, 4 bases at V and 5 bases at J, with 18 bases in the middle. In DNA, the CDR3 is TGCGCCAGCAGCCGCACCCCAGGGGAGGAATATGGCTACACCTTC. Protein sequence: CASSRTPGEEYGYTF.

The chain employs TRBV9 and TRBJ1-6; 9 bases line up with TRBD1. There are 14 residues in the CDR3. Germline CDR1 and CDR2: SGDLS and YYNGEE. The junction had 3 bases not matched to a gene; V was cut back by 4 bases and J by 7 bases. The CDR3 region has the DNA TGTGCCAGCAGCCCGACAGGGGGGAATTCACCCCTCCACTTT. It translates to CASSPTGGNSPLHF.